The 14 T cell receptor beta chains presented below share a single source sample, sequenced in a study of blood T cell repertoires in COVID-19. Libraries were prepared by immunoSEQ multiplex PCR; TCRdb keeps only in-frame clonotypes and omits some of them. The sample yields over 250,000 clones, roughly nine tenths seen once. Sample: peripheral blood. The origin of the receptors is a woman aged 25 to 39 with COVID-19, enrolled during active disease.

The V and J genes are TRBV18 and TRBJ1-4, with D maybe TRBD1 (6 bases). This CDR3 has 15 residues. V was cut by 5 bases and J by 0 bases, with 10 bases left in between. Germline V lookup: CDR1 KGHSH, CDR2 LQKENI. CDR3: CASSTGIATNEKLFF. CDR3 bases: TGTGCCAGCTCAACAGGGATTGCAACTAATGAAAAACTGTTTTTT. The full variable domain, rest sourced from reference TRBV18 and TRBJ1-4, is NAGVMQNPRHLVRRRGQEARLRCSPMKGHSHVYWYRQLPEEGLKFMVYLQKENIIDESGMPKERFSAEFPKEGPSILRIQQVVRGDSAAYFCASSTGIATNEKLFFGSGTQLSVL.

The CDR3 DNA follows: TGTGCCAGCAGCATCGGGGGGTATAATTCACCCCTCCACTTT. Residues: CASSIGGYNSPLHF. The genes are TRBV21-1 and TRBJ1-6. TRBV21-1 is deemed a pseudogene. The CDR3 has 14 amino acids.

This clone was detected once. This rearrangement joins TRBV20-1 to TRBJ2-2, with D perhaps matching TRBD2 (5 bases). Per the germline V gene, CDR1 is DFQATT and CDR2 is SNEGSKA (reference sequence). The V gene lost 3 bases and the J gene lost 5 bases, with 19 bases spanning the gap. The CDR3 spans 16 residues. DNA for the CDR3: TGCAGTGCTAGTGGACCCCGAGAGGGTAGGACCGGGGAGCTGTTTTTT. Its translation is CSASGPREGRTGELFF.

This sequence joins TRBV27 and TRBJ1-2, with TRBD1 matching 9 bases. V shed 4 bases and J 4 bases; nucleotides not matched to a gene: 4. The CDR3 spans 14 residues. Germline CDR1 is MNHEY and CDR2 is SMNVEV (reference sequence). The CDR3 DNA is TGTGCCAGCAGTTATGGGACAGGGCTCTATGGCTACACCTTC. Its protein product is CASSYGTGLYGYTF.

The CDR3 bases are TGTGCCAGCTCACCGGAGAGCAATCAGCCCCAGCATTTT. Amino acids: CASSPESNQPQHF. This rearrangement joins TRBV18 to TRBJ1-5; D is undetermined. The CDR3 consists of 13 residues. CDR1 is KGHSH, CDR2 LQKENI, per germline. V lost 3 bases to trimming and J lost 1 base, with 4 bases between them. Drawing the rest from reference TRBV18 and TRBJ1-5, the complete variable domain is NAGVMQNPRHLVRRRGQEARLRCSPMKGHSHVYWYRQLPEEGLKFMVYLQKENIIDESGMPKERFSAEFPKEGPSILRIQQVVRGDSAAYFCASSPESNQPQHFGDGTRLSIL.

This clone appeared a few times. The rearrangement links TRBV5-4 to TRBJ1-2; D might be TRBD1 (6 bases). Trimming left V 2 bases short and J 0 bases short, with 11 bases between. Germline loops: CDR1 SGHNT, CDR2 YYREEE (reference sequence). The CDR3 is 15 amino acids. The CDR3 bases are TGTGCCAGCAGCTTTATGGACAGTCCTAACTATGGCTACACCTTC. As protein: CASSFMDSPNYGYTF.

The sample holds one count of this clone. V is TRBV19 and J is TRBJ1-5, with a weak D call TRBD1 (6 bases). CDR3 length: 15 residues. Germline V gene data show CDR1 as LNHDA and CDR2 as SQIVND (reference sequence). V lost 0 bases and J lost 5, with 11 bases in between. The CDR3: CASSIDRGFYQPQHF. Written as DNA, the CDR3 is TGTGCCAGTAGTATAGACAGGGGTTTTTATCAGCCCCAGCATTTT.

DNA for the CDR3: TGCAGCGTTGGGACAGGGGGCGATGGGACCCAGTACTTC. Translation gives CSVGTGGDGTQYF. This chain connects TRBV29-1 to TRBJ2-5; TRBD1 matches 11 bases. The CDR3 runs 13 residues. The V segment lost 4 bases and the J segment 7 bases; nucleotides outside the gene matches: 5. CDR1 and CDR2 (germline): SQVTM, ANQGSEA.

The CDR3 DNA reads as TGCGCCAGCAGCGTGGCTAGGGGTAGCGGCCTATGGGCCTACAATGAGCAGTTCTTC. It specifies CASSVARGSGLWAYNEQFF. The V and J genes are TRBV5-1 and TRBJ2-1, with D perhaps TRBD2 (6 bases). The CDR3 spans 19 residues. Trimming shortened V by 4 bases and J by 2 bases, and 25 bases separated the two germline ends. The germline V gene has CDR1 SGHRS and CDR2 YFSETQ.

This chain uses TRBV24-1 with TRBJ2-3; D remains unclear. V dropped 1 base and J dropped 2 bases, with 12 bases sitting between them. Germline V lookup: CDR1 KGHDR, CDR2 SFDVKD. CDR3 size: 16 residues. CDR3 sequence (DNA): TGTGCCACCAGTGATTTAGGTGGCGGATTCACAGATACGCAGTATTTT. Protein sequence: CATSDLGGGFTDTQYF.

The CDR3: CAWREKKQGNEKLFF. The CDR3 nucleotides read TGTGCCTGGAGAGAAAAAAAACAGGGGAATGAAAAACTGTTTTTT. The J gene is TRBJ1-4, the V gene TRBV30; 7 bases fit TRBD1. Germline V gives CDR1 GTSNPN, CDR2 SVGIG (reference sequence). The CDR3 runs to 15 residues. J gave up 5 bases and V 3 bases, and 9 bases lay outside the gene matches.

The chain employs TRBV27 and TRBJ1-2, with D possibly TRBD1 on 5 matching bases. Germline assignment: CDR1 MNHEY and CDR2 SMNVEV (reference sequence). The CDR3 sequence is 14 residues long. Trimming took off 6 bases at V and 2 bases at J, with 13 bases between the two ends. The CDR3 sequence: CASSQAGINYGYTF. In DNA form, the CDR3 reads TGTGCCAGCAGCCAGGCAGGGATCAACTATGGCTACACCTTC.

CDR3 loop: CASSLPGERTEAFF. As DNA, the CDR3 is TGTGCCAGCAGCTTACCCGGCGAGAGGACTGAAGCTTTCTTT. This sequence joins TRBV5-4 and TRBJ1-1; no firm D call. The germline CDR1 and CDR2 sequences are SGHNT and YYREEE (reference sequence). This CDR3 is 14 amino acids long. The germline V and J ends were trimmed by 2 bases and 5 bases, with 13 bases remaining between them. The variable domain in full, completed from reference TRBV5-4 and TRBJ1-1, reads ETGVTQSPTHLIKTRGQQVTLRCSSQSGHNTVSWYQQALGQGPQFIFQYYREEENGRGNFPPRFSGLQFPNYSSELNVNALELDDSALYLCASSLPGERTEAFFGQGTRLTVV.

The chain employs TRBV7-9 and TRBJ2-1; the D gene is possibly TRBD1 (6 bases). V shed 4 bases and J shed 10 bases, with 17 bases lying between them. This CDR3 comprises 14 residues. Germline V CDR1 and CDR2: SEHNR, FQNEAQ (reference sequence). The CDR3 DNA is TGTGCCAGCAGCTATCTATCTGAAGGGACAGAGCAGTTCTTC. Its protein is CASSYLSEGTEQFF.